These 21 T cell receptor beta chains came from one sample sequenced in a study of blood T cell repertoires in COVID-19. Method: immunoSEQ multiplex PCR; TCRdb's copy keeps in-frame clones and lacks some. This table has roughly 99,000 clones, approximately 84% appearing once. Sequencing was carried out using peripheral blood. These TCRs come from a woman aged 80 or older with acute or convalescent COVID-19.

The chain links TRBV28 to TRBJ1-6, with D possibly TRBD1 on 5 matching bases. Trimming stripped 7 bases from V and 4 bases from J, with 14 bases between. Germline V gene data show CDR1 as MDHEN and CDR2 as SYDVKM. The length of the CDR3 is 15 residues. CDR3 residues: CASTSGGGYNSPLHF. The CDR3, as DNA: TGTGCCAGCACCTCGGGGGGAGGATATAATTCACCCCTCCACTTT.

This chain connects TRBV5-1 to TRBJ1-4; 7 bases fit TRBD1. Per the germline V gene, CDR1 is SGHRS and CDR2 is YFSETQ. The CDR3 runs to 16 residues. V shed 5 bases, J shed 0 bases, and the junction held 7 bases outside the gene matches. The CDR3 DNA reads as TGCGCCAGCAGTTGGAGGGGGCCTGCAACTAATGAAAAACTGTTTTTT. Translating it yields CASSWRGPATNEKLFF.

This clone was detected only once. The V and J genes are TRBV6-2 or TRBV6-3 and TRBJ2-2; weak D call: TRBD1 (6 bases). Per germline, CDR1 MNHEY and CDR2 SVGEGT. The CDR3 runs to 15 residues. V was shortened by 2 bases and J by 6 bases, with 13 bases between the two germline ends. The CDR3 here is CASSYGGPLSGELFF. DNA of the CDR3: TGTGCCAGCAGTTACGGGGGCCCGCTATCCGGGGAGCTGTTTTTT.

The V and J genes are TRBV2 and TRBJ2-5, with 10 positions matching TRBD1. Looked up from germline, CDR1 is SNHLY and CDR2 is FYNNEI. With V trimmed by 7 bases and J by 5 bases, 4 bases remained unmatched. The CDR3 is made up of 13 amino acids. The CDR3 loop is CASTGTGAETQYF. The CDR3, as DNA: TGTGCCAGCACCGGGACAGGGGCCGAGACCCAGTACTTC.

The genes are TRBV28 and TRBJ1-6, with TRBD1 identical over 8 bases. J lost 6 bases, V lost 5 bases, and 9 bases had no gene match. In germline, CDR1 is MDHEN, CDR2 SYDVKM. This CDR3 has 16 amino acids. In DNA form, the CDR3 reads TGTGCCAGCAGTCAGGCCCCGGGACAGGCTAATTCACCCCTCCACTTT. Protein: CASSQAPGQANSPLHF. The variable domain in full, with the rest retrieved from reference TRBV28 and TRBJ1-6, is DVKVTQSSRYLVKRTGEKVFLECVQDMDHENMFWYRQDPGLGLRLIYFSYDVKMKEKGDIPEGYSVSREKKERFSLILESASTNQTSMYLCASSQAPGQANSPLHFGNGTRLTVT.

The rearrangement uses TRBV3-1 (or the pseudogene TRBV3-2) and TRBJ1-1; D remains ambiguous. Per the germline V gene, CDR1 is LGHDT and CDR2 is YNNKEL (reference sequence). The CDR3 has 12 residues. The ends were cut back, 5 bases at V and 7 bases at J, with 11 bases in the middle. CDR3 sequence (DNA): TGTGCCAGCAGCTCAAACAGTATTGAAGCTTTCTTT. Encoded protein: CASSSNSIEAFF.

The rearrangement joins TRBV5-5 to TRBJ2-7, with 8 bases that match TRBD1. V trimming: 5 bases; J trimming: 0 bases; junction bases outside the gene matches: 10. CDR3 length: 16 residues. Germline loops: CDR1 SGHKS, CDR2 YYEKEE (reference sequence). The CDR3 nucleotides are TGTGCCAGCAGTAGAACAGGGGGTTATAGCTCCTACGAGCAGTACGTC. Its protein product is CASSRTGGYSSYEQYV.

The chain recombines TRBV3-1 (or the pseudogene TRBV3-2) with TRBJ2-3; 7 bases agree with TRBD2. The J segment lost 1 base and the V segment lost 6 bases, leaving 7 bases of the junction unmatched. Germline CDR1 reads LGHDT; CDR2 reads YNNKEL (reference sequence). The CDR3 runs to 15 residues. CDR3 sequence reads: CASSASGLGTDTQYF. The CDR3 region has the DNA TGTGCCAGCAGTGCTAGCGGCCTGGGCACAGATACGCAGTATTTT.

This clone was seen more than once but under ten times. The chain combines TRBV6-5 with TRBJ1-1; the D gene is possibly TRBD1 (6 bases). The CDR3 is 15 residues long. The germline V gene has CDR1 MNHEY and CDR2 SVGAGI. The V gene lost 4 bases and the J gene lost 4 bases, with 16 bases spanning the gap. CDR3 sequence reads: CASSSSQGRPTEAFF. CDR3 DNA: TGTGCCAGCAGTTCCTCACAGGGACGGCCCACTGAAGCTTTCTTT.

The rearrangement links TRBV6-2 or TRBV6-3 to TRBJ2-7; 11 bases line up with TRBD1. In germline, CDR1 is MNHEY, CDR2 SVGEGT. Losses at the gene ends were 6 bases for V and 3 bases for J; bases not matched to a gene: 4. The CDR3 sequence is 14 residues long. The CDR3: CASSRTGGNYEQYV. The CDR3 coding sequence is TGTGCCAGCAGCCGGACAGGGGGCAACTACGAGCAGTACGTC.

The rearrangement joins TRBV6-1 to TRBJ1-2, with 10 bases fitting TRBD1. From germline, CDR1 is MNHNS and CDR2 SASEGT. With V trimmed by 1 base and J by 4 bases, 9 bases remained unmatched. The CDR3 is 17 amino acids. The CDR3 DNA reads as TGTGCCAGCAGTGAAGGGGGTCGACAGGGGGCCCCCTATGGCTACACCTTC. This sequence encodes CASSEGGRQGAPYGYTF.

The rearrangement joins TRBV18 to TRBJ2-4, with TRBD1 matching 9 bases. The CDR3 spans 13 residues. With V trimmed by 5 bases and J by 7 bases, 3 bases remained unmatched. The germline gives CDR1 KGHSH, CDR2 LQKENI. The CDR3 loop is CASSSDRGNIQYF. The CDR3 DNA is TGTGCCAGCTCATCCGACAGGGGGAACATTCAGTACTTC. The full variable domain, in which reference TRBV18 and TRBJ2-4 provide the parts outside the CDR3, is NAGVMQNPRHLVRRRGQEARLRCSPMKGHSHVYWYRQLPEEGLKFMVYLQKENIIDESGMPKERFSAEFPKEGPSILRIQQVVRGDSAAYFCASSSDRGNIQYFGAGTRLSVL.

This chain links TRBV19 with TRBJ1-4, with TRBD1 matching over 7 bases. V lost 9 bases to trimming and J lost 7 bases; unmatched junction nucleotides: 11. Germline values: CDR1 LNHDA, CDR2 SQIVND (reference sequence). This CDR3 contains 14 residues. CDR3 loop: CASSSQGEGEKLFF. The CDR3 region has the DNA TGTGCCAGCTCTTCGCAGGGGGAAGGTGAAAAACTGTTTTTT.

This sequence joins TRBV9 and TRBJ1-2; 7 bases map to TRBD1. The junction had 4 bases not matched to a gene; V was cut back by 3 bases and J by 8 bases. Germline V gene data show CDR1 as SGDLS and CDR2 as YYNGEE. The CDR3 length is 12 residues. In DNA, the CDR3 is TGTGCCAGCAGCGGAACAGGGGACGGCTACACCTTC. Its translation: CASSGTGDGYTF.

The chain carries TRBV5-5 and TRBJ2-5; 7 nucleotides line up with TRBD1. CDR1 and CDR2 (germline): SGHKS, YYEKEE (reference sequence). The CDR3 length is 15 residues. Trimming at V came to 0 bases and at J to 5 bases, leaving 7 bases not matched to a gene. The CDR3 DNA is TGTGCCAGCAGCTTGGTGACACAGGGGTCGGAGACCCAGTACTTC. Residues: CASSLVTQGSETQYF.

The CDR3, as DNA: TGTGCCAGCAGCTTGTCAGCGGGAGGGTACAATGAGCAGTTCTTC. Protein product: CASSLSAGGYNEQFF. The genes are TRBV5-4 and TRBJ2-1, with TRBD2 matching over 10 bases. Germline lookup yields CDR1 SGHNT and CDR2 YYREEE (reference sequence). The CDR3 is 15 amino acids. Losses at the gene ends were 1 base for V and 4 bases for J; bases not matched to a gene: 2.

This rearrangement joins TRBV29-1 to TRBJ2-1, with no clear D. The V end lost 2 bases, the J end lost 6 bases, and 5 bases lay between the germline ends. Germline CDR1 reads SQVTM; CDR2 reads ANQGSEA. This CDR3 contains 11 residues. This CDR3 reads CSVESLNEQFF. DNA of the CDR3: TGCAGCGTTGAATCTCTCAATGAGCAGTTCTTC.

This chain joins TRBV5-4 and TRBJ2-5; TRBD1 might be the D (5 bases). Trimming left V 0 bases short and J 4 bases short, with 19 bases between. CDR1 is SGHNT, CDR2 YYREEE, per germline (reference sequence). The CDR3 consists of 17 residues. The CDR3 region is CASSLAIHRSSGETQYF. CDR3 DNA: TGTGCCAGCAGCTTGGCCATCCACAGGTCTTCGGGAGAGACCCAGTACTTC.

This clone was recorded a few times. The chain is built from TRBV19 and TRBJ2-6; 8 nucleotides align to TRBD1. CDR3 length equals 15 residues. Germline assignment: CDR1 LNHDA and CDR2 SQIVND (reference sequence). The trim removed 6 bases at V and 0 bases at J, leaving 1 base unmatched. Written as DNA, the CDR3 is TGTGCCAGTAGCACAGGGGGCTCTGGGGCCAACGTCCTGACTTTC. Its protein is CASSTGGSGANVLTF.

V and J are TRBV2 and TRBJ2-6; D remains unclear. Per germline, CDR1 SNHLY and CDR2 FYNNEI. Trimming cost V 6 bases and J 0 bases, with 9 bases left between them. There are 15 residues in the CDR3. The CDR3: CASRQQSSGANVLTF. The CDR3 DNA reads TGTGCCAGCAGGCAACAGAGCTCTGGGGCCAACGTCCTGACTTTC.

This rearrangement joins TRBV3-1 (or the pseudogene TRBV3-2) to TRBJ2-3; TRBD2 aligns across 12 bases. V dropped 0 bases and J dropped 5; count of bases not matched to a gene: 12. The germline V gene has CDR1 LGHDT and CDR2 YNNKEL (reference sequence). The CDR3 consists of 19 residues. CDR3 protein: CASSQDRRLAGGRVDTQYF. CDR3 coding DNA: TGTGCCAGCAGCCAAGACAGGCGGCTAGCGGGGGGGCGGGTAGATACGCAGTATTTT.